These 27 T cell receptor beta chains came from one sample sequenced in a study of neoadjuvant nivolumab and ipilimumab in lung cancer. Only in-frame clones appear in the TCRdb table, and some are missing; sequencing was by immunoSEQ multiplex PCR. Among approximately 19,000 clones listed, around 86% were seen once. Sequenced material: peripheral blood, taken before neoadjuvant nivolumab, alone or with ipilimumab. These receptors all come from an adult with non-small cell lung cancer.

V usage is TRBV4-3 and J usage is TRBJ1-2; D is undetermined. Trimming pared 0 bases from V and 3 bases from J, leaving 8 bases between. CDR1 LGHNA and CDR2 YSLEER come from the germline V gene. This CDR3 spans 14 amino acids. CDR3 sequence (DNA): TGCGCCAGCAGCCAAGATCAGCATGACTATGGCTACACCTTC. Its translation is CASSQDQHDYGYTF.

A few counts support this clone. The chain has TRBV4-1 and TRBJ1-5, with D tentatively TRBD1 (5 bases). Germline loops: CDR1 MGHRA, CDR2 YSYEKL. This CDR3 has 12 amino acids. Between the trimmed V and J ends, which lost 4 bases and 4 bases, there was a span of 5 bases. CDR3 protein: CASSRGNQPQHF. CDR3 DNA: TGCGCCAGCAGCCGGGGGAATCAGCCCCAGCATTTT.

The chain employs TRBV6-5 and TRBJ2-5; D ambiguous. Trimming shortened V by 0 bases and J by 1 base, and 9 bases separated the two germline ends. This CDR3 has 15 amino acids. CDR1 is MNHEY, CDR2 SVGAGI, per germline. This chain's CDR3 is CASSYSPTRQETQYF. The CDR3 DNA is TGTGCCAGCAGTTACTCTCCGACCCGCCAAGAGACCCAGTACTTC.

The chain is built from TRBV9 and TRBJ2-1; possibly TRBD1 for D (5 bases). V was shortened by 4 bases and J by 0 bases, with 11 bases between the two germline ends. Germline V gene data show CDR1 as SGDLS and CDR2 as YYNGEE. The CDR3 is 15 amino acids. CDR3 sequence (DNA): TGTGCCAGCAGCACTGGGGCATACTCCTACAATGAGCAGTTCTTC. Its protein is CASSTGAYSYNEQFF.

The J gene is TRBJ2-2, the V gene TRBV6-5; D might be TRBD2 (5 bases). Trimming cost V 6 bases and J 0 bases, with 11 bases left between them. The V gene's germline CDR1 is MNHEY and CDR2 SVGAGI. The CDR3 covers 15 residues. The CDR3 coding sequence is TGTGCCAGCAGGACCCTAGCTGCGAACACCGGGGAGCTGTTTTTT. This encodes CASRTLAANTGELFF.

The chain has TRBV10-3 and TRBJ1-5; D ambiguous. CDR1 is ENHRY, CDR2 SYGVKD, per germline. CDR3 size: 15 residues. With 2 bases removed from V and 0 bases from J, the gap between germline ends came to 8 bases. CDR3 sequence: CAISEGGNSNQPQHF. CDR3 nucleotides: TGTGCCATCAGTGAGGGCGGGAATAGCAATCAGCCCCAGCATTTT.

This sequence joins TRBV7-9 and TRBJ2-6; possible D gene TRBD2, 6 bases. Looked up from germline, CDR1 is SEHNR and CDR2 is FQNEAQ (reference sequence). The CDR3 sequence is 17 residues long. Deletions cut 1 base from V and 0 bases from J, with 10 bases between. CDR3 DNA: TGTGCCAGCAGCTTAGGGGGCGGGATCTCTGGGGCCAACGTCCTGACTTTC. The encoded protein is CASSLGGGISGANVLTF. The variable domain in full, with the rest retrieved from reference TRBV7-9 and TRBJ2-6, is DTGVSQNPRHKITKRGQNVTFRCDPISEHNRLYWYRQTLGQGPEFLTYFQNEAQLEKSRLLSDRFSAERPKGSFSTLEIQRTEQGDSAMYLCASSLGGGISGANVLTFGAGSRLTVL.

This chain links TRBV7-6 with TRBJ2-1; the D is unclear. This CDR3 spans 12 amino acids. The V end lost 0 bases, the J end lost 9 bases, and 6 bases lay between the germline ends. Germline CDR1 reads SGHVS; CDR2 reads FNYEAQ. The CDR3 DNA reads as TGTGCCAGCAGCTTAGCGTTAAGTGAGCAGTTCTTC. This translates into CASSLALSEQFF. The whole variable domain, remainder taken from reference TRBV7-6 and TRBJ2-1, is GAGVSQSPRYKVTKRGQDVALRCDPISGHVSLYWYRQALGQGPEFLTYFNYEAQQDKSGLPNDRFSAERPEGSISTLTIQRTEQRDSAMYRCASSLALSEQFFGPGTRLTVL.

The chain couples TRBV11-2 to TRBJ2-7; D might be TRBD1 (5 bases). V gave up 2 bases and J gave up 0 bases, with 11 bases separating them. This CDR3 region has 15 residues. Germline CDR1 reads SGHAT; CDR2 reads FQNNGV. CDR3 loop: CASSLWGTPSYEQYF. The CDR3, as DNA: TGTGCCAGCAGCTTATGGGGCACTCCCTCCTACGAGCAGTACTTC.

V and J are TRBV5-6 and TRBJ2-7, with TRBD1 identical over 7 bases. The length of the CDR3 is 15 residues. CDR1 is SGHDT, CDR2 YYEEEE, per germline. Trimming at V came to 3 bases and at J to 1 base, leaving 7 bases not matched to a gene. The CDR3 nucleotides are TGTGCCAGCAGCTCGCAGACAGGGCGTTCCTACGAGCAGTACTTC. The encoded protein is CASSSQTGRSYEQYF.

The chain joins TRBV4-2 to TRBJ2-7; 9 nucleotides align to TRBD2. The CDR3 runs to 20 residues. Per the germline V gene, CDR1 is LGHNA and CDR2 is YNFKEQ. V was pared by 0 bases and J by 7 bases, with 22 bases of the junction left unmatched. Here the CDR3 reads CASSQDRLAGILTQPREQYF. CDR3 nucleotides: TGTGCCAGCAGCCAAGATCGTCTAGCGGGAATCCTCACCCAGCCTCGGGAGCAGTACTTC.

The chain combines TRBV18 with TRBJ2-5; tentatively, D is TRBD1 or TRBD2 (5 bases each). The CDR3 has 14 amino acids. Germline V gene data show CDR1 as KGHSH and CDR2 as LQKENI. Trimming removed 3 bases at V and 3 bases at J, with 11 bases between. The CDR3 DNA reads as TGTGCCAGCTCACCGGGACGGGAAAAAGAGACCCAGTACTTC. Its protein product is CASSPGREKETQYF.

V gene TRBV2 combines with J gene TRBJ1-1; 7 bases fit TRBD1. J gave up 5 bases and V 7 bases, and 7 bases lay outside the gene matches. CDR1 and CDR2 from the germline V gene are SNHLY and FYNNEI. The CDR3 spans 13 residues. CDR3 coding DNA: TGTGCCAGCACGGTAGGGGGCAGGACTGAAGCTTTCTTT. Translating it yields CASTVGGRTEAFF.

The chain couples TRBV5-1 to TRBJ2-7, with 8 bases identical to TRBD1. Germline lookup yields CDR1 SGHRS and CDR2 YFSETQ. The CDR3 sequence is 16 residues long. V lost 0 bases to trimming and J lost 2 bases; unmatched junction nucleotides: 7. CDR3 DNA: TGCGCCAGCAGCTTGGCCGTCGGACAGGGTCCCTACGAGCAGTACTTC. This encodes CASSLAVGQGPYEQYF.

The chain is built from TRBV6-5 and TRBJ1-2, with 9 bases fitting TRBD1. Germline CDR1 is MNHEY and CDR2 is SVGAGI. This CDR3 comprises 15 residues. After removal of 2 bases from V and 6 bases from J, the junction contained 7 bases not matched to a gene. In nucleotides, the CDR3 is TGTGCCAGCAGTTACCAGATTGGGACAGGGAATGGCTACACCTTC. This encodes CASSYQIGTGNGYTF.

The genes are TRBV5-1 and TRBJ2-1; a weak D match, TRBD1 (6 bases). The germline gives CDR1 SGHRS, CDR2 YFSETQ. This CDR3 is 15 amino acids long. V was trimmed by 2 bases and J by 7 bases, leaving 16 bases between them. The CDR3 sequence: CASSLGAGVRNEQFF. DNA of the CDR3: TGCGCCAGCAGCTTAGGGGCAGGGGTTCGGAATGAGCAGTTCTTC.

In its sample, this clone was seen once. The chain is built from TRBV18 and TRBJ1-4; 10 nucleotides line up with TRBD1. The CDR3 loop spans 18 amino acids. Trimming took 5 bases from V and 7 from J; bases not matched to a gene: 16. Germline loops: CDR1 KGHSH, CDR2 LQKENI. The CDR3 spells CASSSQSGTGAIGEKLFF. CDR3 DNA: TGTGCCAGCTCATCTCAATCCGGGACAGGGGCTATAGGTGAAAAACTGTTTTTT.

The chain employs TRBV4-1 and TRBJ2-6, with 11 nucleotides matching TRBD2. Germline V gives CDR1 MGHRA, CDR2 YSYEKL. The length of the CDR3 is 17 residues. V was pared by 0 bases and J by 3 bases, with 1 base of the junction left unmatched. CDR3 sequence (DNA): TGCGCCAGCAGCCAAGAGGGACTAGCGGTTGGGGCCAACGTCCTGACTTTC. Translated, it gives CASSQEGLAVGANVLTF.

The chain combines TRBV29-1 with TRBJ2-5; 10 nucleotides match TRBD2. This CDR3 is 15 amino acids long. J was trimmed by 4 bases and V by 4 bases; bases with no gene match: 9. Germline CDR1 and CDR2: SQVTM and ANQGSEA. The CDR3 reads CSVVSRAGGGETQYF. For the CDR3, the DNA is TGCAGCGTTGTCTCCCGAGCGGGGGGGGGAGAGACCCAGTACTTC. Full variable domain (remainder filled in from reference TRBV29-1 and TRBJ2-5): SAVISQKPSRDICQRGTSLTIQCQVDSQVTMMFWYRQQPGQSLTLIATANQGSEATYESGFVIDKFPISRPNLTFSTLTVSNMSPEDSSIYLCSVVSRAGGGETQYFGPGTRLLVL.

This sequence joins TRBV28 and TRBJ1-2; D is ambiguous. The ends were cut back, 5 bases at V and 0 bases at J, with 10 bases in the middle. Looked up from germline, CDR1 is MDHEN and CDR2 is SYDVKM. This CDR3 has 14 amino acids. The CDR3 spells CASSQISANYGYTF. CDR3 in DNA: TGTGCCAGCAGTCAGATATCAGCTAACTATGGCTACACCTTC.

CDR3 in amino acids: CASSPGEIGYTF. The CDR3, as DNA: TGTGCCAGCTCACCTGGGGAGATTGGCTACACCTTC. This chain links TRBV18 with TRBJ1-2; D remains unclear. Germline CDR1 KGHSH, CDR2 LQKENI. CDR3 length equals 12 residues. The germline V and J ends were trimmed by 3 bases and 7 bases, with 9 bases remaining between them.

This chain joins TRBV29-1 and TRBJ1-1; no firm D call. CDR3 length: 13 amino acids. Trimming left V 1 base short and J 1 base short, with 7 bases between. Germline V CDR1 and CDR2: SQVTM, ANQGSEA. The CDR3 region is CSVEVRQNTEAFF. CDR3 bases: TGCAGCGTTGAAGTTCGACAGAACACTGAAGCTTTCTTT.

V is TRBV6-5 and J is TRBJ2-5, with a weak D call TRBD1 (5 bases). Germline CDR1 and CDR2: MNHEY and SVGAGI. V lost 2 bases and J 0 bases, leaving 7 bases between the germline ends. CDR3 length: 14 amino acids. The CDR3 nucleotides are TGTGCCAGCAGTTACCAGGGCTACCAAGAGACCCAGTACTTC. Translated, it gives CASSYQGYQETQYF.

V usage is TRBV30 and J usage is TRBJ1-5; D is unresolved. The length of the CDR3 is 12 residues. Looked up from germline, CDR1 is GTSNPN and CDR2 is SVGIG (reference sequence). V shed 1 base and J shed 1 base, with 2 bases lying between them. This chain's CDR3 is CAWSDSNQPQHF. CDR3 nucleotides: TGTGCCTGGAGTGACAGCAATCAGCCCCAGCATTTT.

This rearrangement joins TRBV5-1 to TRBJ2-2; 10 bases are a match to TRBD2. With 0 bases clipped from V and 0 bases from J, the junction kept 20 bases outside the gene matches. The CDR3 totals 23 residues. Looked up from germline, CDR1 is SGHRS and CDR2 is YFSETQ. CDR3 sequence reads: CASSLAWASGSPGLTSNTGELFF. Written as DNA, the CDR3 is TGCGCCAGCAGCTTGGCTTGGGCTAGCGGGAGCCCCGGGTTAACCTCGAACACCGGGGAGCTGTTTTTT.

The gene calls are TRBV5-1 and TRBJ2-7, with a possible D match to TRBD1 (6 bases). Germline V gene data show CDR1 as SGHRS and CDR2 as YFSETQ. This CDR3 comprises 15 residues. Between the trimmed V and J ends, which lost 0 bases and 3 bases, there was a span of 13 bases. Written as DNA, the CDR3 is TGCGCCAGCAGCTTGGTTGCAGGGGACCTCTACGAGCAGTACTTC. It codes for CASSLVAGDLYEQYF.

This chain's CDR3 is CASSLDRGGNTIYF. For the CDR3, the DNA is TGTGCCAGCAGCCTCGACAGAGGAGGAAACACCATATATTTT. The J gene is TRBJ1-3, the V gene TRBV6-5; TRBD1 might be the D (5 bases). Germline V CDR1 and CDR2: MNHEY, SVGAGI. Trimming took off 6 bases at V and 4 bases at J, with 13 bases between the two ends. The length of the CDR3 is 14 residues.